This TCR beta chain came from a study of T cell changes during pregnancy in multiple sclerosis. TCRdb keeps only in-frame clones here, not all; method: immunoSEQ multiplex PCR. The sample contains 68,000 or so clones, about 90% of which appear only once. The V and J ends lost 4 bases and 5 bases, in that order; junction bases with no gene match: 10. The germline CDR1 and CDR2 sequences are ENHRY and SYGVKD. This CDR3 is 17 amino acids long. The sequenced sample was peripheral blood, obtained in the second trimester of pregnancy. V is TRBV10-3 and J is TRBJ2-1; 11 positions match TRBD2. The sequence was obtained from a female donor with multiple sclerosis, enrolled in a pregnancy study. The CDR3 is CAISVSSLAGGNNEQFF. The CDR3 DNA is TGTGCCATCAGTGTGTCCTCTTTAGCGGGGGGGAACAATGAGCAGTTCTTC.